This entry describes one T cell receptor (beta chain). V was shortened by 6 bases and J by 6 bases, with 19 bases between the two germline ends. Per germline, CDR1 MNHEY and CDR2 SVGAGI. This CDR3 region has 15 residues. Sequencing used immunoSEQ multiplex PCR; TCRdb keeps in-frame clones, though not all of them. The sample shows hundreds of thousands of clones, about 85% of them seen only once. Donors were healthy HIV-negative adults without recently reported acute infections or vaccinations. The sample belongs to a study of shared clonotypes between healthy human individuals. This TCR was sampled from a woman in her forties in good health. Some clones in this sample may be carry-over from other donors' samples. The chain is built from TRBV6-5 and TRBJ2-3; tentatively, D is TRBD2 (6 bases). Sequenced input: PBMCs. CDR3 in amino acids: CASRKDGSLADTQYF. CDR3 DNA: TGTGCCAGCAGAAAGGACGGGAGTCTAGCCGATACGCAGTATTTT.